At least ten counts were recorded for the clone carrying this T cell receptor (beta chain). Its antigen is undetermined. MiXCR, applied by TCRdb to the reads, yields one record per CDR3 protein. The repertoire has fewer than 850,000 distinct CDR3 sequences, almost 30% of them found once; the top ten carry 13%. With V trimmed by 0 bases and J by 0 bases, 2 bases remained unmatched. Germline V lookup: CDR1 MNHEY, CDR2 SVGAGI. The CDR3 is 16 residues long. The record originates from a study of T cell repertoires in cytomegalovirus infection. Background on the study: Selection of CMV epitopes for the study included recently identified HLA-C-restricted and well-studied HLA-B-restricted ones.

Study observations and caveats: The cumulative frequency of public TCR beta families identified carriers of CMV plus the relevant HLA.

The sequence was collected from a human donor in good health (CMV status not recorded). Some clones in this sample may be carry-over from other donors' samples. The sequenced sample was cultured CD8+ T cells from PBMCs, obtained from culture after CMV antigen stimulation. The chain employs TRBV6-5 and TRBJ2-1; 7 bases match TRBD2. The DNA for the CDR3 is TGTGCCAGCAGTTACTCCGGGGGGAGCTCCTACAATGAGCAGTTCTTC. Protein product: CASSYSGGSSYNEQFF.